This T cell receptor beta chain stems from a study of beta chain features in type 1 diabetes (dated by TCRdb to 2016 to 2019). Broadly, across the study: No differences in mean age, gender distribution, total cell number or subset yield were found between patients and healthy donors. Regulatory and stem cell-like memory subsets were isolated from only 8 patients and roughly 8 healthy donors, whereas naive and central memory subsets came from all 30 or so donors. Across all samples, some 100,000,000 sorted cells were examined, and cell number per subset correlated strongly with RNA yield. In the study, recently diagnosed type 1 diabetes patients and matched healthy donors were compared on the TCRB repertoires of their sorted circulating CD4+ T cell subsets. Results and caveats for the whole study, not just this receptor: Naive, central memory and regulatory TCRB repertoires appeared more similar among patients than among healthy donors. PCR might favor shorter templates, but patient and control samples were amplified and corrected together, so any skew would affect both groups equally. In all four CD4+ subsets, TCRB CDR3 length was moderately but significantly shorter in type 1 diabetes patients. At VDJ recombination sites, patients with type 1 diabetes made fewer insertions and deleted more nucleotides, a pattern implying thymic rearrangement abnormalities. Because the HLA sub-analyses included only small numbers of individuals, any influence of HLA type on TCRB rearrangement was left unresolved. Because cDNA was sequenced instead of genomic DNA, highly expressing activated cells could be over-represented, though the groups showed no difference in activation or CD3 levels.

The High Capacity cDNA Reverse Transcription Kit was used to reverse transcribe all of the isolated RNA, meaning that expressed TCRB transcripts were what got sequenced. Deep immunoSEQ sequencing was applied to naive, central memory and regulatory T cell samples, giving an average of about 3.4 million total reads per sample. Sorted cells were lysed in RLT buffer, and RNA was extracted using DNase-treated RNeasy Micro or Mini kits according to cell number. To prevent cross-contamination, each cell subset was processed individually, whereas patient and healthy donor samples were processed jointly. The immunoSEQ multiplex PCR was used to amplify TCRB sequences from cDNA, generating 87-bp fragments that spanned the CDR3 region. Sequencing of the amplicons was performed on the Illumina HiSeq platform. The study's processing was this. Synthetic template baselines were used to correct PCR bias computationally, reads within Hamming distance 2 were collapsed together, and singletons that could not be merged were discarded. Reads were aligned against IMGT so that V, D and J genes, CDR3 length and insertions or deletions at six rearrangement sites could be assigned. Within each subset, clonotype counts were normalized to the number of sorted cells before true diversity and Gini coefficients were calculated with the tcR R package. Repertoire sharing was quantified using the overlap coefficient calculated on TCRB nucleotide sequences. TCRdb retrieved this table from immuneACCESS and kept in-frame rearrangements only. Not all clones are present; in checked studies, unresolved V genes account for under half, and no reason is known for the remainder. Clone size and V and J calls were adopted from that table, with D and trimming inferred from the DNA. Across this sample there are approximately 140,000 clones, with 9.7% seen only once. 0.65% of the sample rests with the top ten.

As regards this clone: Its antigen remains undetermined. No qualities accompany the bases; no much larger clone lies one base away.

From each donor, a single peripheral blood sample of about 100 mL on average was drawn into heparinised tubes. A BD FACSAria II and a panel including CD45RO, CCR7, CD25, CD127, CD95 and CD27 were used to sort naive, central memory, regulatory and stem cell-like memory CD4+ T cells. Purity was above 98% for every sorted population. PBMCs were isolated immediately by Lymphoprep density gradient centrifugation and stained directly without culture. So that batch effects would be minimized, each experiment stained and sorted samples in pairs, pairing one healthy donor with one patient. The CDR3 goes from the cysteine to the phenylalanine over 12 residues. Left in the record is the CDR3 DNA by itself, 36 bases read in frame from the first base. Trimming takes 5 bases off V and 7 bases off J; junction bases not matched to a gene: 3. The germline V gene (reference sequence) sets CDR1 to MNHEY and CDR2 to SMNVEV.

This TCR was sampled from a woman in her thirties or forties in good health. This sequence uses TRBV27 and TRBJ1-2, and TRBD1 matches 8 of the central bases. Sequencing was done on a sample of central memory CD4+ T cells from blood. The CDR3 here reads CASSDRGLGYTF. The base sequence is TGTGCCAGCAGTGACAGGGGCCTTGGCTACACCTTC.